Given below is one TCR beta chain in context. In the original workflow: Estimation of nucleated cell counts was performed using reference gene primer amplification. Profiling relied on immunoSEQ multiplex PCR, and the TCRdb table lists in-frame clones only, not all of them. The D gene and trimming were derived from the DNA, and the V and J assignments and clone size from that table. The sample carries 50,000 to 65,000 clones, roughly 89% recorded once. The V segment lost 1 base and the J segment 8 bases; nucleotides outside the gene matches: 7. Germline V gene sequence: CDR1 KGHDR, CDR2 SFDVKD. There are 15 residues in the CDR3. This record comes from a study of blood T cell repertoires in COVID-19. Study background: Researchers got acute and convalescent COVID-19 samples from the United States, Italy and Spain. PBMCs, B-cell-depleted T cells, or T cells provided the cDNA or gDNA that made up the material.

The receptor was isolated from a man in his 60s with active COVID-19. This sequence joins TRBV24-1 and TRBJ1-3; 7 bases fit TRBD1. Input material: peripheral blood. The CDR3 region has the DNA TGTGCCACCAGTGATTTAGGGCCAGGGGGTTACACCATATATTTT. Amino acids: CATSDLGPGGYTIYF.